The present TCR beta chain was sequenced within a study of beta chain features in type 1 diabetes. Germline V CDR1 and CDR2: GTSNPN, SVGIG (reference sequence). The CDR3 covers 13 residues. Trimming pared 2 bases from V and 4 bases from J, leaving 11 bases between. This clone was observed a handful of times. Investigators reverse transcribed all isolated RNA, so they sequenced expressed TCRB transcripts. Only in-frame clones appear in the TCRdb table, and some are missing; sequencing was by immunoSEQ multiplex PCR. Here the sample spans 350,000 or so clones, roughly a fifth being singletons. This clonotype was sampled from a young woman in good health. The chain combines TRBV30 with TRBJ1-2, with D maybe TRBD1 (6 bases). Input material: naive CD4+ T cells from blood. The CDR3 DNA sequence: TGTGCCTGGAGTAAGGGACACCCCTATGGCTACACCTTC. Protein product: CAWSKGHPYGYTF.